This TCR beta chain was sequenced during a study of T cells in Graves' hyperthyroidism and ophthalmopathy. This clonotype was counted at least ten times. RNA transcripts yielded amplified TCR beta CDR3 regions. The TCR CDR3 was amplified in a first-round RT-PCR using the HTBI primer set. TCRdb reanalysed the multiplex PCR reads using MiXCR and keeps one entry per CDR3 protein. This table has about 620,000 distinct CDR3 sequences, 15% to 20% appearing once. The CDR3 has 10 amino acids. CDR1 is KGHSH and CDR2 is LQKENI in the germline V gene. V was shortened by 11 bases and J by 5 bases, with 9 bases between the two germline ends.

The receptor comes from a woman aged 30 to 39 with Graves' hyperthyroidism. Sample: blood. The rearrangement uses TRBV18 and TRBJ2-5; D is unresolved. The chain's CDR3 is CASEGETQYF. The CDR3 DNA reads TGTGCCTCGGAAGGGGAGACCCAGTACTTC.